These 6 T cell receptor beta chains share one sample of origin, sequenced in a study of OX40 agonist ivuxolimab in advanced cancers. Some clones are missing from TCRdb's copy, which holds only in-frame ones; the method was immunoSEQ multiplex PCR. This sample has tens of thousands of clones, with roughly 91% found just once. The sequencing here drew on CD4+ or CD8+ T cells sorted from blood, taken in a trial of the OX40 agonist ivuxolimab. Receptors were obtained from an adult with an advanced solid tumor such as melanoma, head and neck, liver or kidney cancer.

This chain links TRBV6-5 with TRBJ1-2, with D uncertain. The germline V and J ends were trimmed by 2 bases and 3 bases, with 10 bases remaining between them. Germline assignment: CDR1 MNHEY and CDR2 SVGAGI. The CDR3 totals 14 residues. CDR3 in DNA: TGTGCCAGCAGTTACCGCGAACTTCACTATGGCTACACCTTC. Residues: CASSYRELHYGYTF.

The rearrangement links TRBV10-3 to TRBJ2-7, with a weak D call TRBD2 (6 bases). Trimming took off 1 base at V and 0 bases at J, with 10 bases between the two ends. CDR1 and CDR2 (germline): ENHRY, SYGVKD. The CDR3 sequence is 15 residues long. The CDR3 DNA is TGTGCCATCAGTGAGTGGGGGGAAACCTCCTACGAGCAGTACTTC. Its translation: CAISEWGETSYEQYF.

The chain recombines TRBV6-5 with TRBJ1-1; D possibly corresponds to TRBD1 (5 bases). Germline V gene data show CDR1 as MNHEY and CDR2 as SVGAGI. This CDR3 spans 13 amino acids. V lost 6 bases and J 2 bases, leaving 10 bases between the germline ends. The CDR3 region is CASSGDGNTEAFF. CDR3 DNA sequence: TGTGCCAGCAGCGGGGACGGAAACACTGAAGCTTTCTTT.

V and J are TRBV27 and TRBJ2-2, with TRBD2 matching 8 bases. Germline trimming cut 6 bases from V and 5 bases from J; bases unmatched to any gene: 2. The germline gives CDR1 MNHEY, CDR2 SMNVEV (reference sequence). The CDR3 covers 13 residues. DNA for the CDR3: TGTGCCAGCAGCTCTAGCGGGACCGGGGAGCTGTTTTTT. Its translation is CASSSSGTGELFF.

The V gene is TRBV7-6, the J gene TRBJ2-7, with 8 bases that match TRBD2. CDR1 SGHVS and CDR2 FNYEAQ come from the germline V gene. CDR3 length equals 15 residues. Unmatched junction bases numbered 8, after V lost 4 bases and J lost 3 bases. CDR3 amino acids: CASSSSGGPSYEQYF. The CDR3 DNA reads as TGTGCCAGCAGCTCCTCGGGAGGGCCAAGCTACGAGCAGTACTTC.

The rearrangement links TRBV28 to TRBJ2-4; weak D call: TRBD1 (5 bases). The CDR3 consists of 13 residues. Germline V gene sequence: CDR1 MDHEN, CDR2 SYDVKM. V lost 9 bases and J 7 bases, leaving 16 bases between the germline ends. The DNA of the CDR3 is TGTGCCAGTCTGGAAGTAGGGGTTAACATTCAGTACTTC. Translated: CASLEVGVNIQYF.